Here is one TCR beta chain with its context. In its sample, this clone was seen once. Its antigen remains undetermined. No much larger clonotype is one base removed from it; base qualities were not supplied. This record belongs to a study of cytomegalovirus exposure and HLA in healthy donors (dated by TCRdb to about 2017). For the study in its entirety: According to an earlier analysis of 587 of the donors, some 170 million T cells yielded 117 million unique TCR beta sequences and around 280 Gb of sequence data. Roughly 300 gigabases of sequencing data and tens of millions of unique TCR sequences were included in an early release covering about 700 HLA-typed donors. Of the roughly 410 genotyped donors, roughly 76% were placed in the genetic ancestry cluster associated with self-reported Caucasian donors. The aim of the study was to test whether cataloging public T cell receptors could identify signatures of past pathogen exposure. The study used immunosequencing to profile the T cell repertoires of several hundred subjects and linked those repertoires to cytomegalovirus serostatus. In addition to the first cohort of roughly 700 subjects, a separate validation cohort of approximately 130 different subjects was used. The study combined high-throughput TCR immunosequencing, statistical association of individual TCRs with disease status, and machine learning to predict cytomegalovirus infection status. To study patterns of TCR occurrence, a later analysis re-analyzed previously published TCR beta repertoires from 650 to 750 donors and added high-resolution HLA genotyping. The later analysis used no new phenotypic data to find candidate immune exposures, relying instead on TCR beta sequences and their occurrence across donors. To decide whether each TCR beta V gene segment behaved as functional or pseudogenic, an earlier analysis of over 500 of the donors relied on high-throughput TCR beta sequencing. Donor age, sex, ethnicity and CMV serostatus were collected together with the repertoire data. A later genetic analysis used genome-wide SNP genotypes for about three fifths of the 666 donors, treating that subset as a discovery cohort. All discovery cohort repertoires had been generated on a single sequencing platform. Class I and class II HLA loci were covered by the typing at four-digit resolution. Typing coverage differed by locus: A, B, C, DRB1 and DQB1 were typed in about 620-630 donors, DQA1 in about 560, DPA1 in around 610, and DPB1 in 400 to 490. Because of strong linkage in the cohort, five DR-DQ haplotypes were treated as single units for association and clustering. Across about 380 genotyped donors of the cohort, an average of about 240,000 unique TCR beta nucleotide sequences per donor were sequenced, and roughly a sixth of those sequences were non-productive. Points the paper makes about the study in general: Specific HLA alleles were associated with 15,000 to 20,000 TCR beta sequences at a false discovery rate of 0.05 in a later analysis. The cohort was sequenced for TCR beta chains only, and without alpha or paired-chain data the features that could be detected were limited. The only immune exposure information available for the cohort was CMV serostatus. A further reported finding was that TCR beta sequences accurately predicted the HLA-A and HLA-B alleles for most subjects in the first cohort. Some IMGT-functional V segments, including TRBV6-2 and TRBV6-3, could not be told apart with the 87-base-pair reads, so those segments were excluded. A later analysis found that most CMV-associated TCR beta chains appeared HLA-restricted, with HLA associations seemingly driven largely by CMV exposure. Sequencing depth was assumed to be roughly uniform across donors in the presence/absence analyses, though that assumption may not hold. The classifier was reported to diagnose cytomegalovirus status with high specificity and sensitivity in both the original and validation cohorts. A later genetic analysis associated a missense DCLRE1C variant with V-gene and J-gene trimming of TCR beta chains, and an independent cohort replicated the association. A later analysis reported that several top co-occurrence clusters appeared linked to parvovirus B19, influenza, CMV and Epstein-Barr virus. Because HLA typing was unavailable for some donors at each locus, only the typed subset was used in association tests. Strong co-occurrence of HLA alleles, especially DR and DQ, made assigning TCR associations to individual alleles difficult. Because counts were too low, about 18 rarely observed V segments, including chromosome 9 orphons, were excluded from the earlier analysis of fewer than 650 of the donors. A later analysis found that HLA-associated TCR beta chains were more clonally expanded and had lower generation probabilities than equally common non-associated chains. Linkage disequilibrium might explain the correlated functional status among segregating V segments, but an unknown experimental factor could not be ruled out. According to a later genetic analysis, donors in an Asian-associated ancestry cluster had fewer N-insertions in productive TCRs than the approximately 630-donor mean. A few of the identified cytomegalovirus-associated TCR beta chains were confirmed in vitro to be specific for cytomegalovirus antigens. The authors suggested that the approach could potentially be extended to other disease states and immunological phenotypes. According to a later analysis, TCR association rates differed among HLA loci, with DRB1 alleles showing the most associated TCRs and HLA-C alleles showing the fewest. The study gave a list of under 200 TCR beta chains associated with cytomegalovirus. A cluster of highly shared sequence variants was judged likely to represent a technical artifact of the sequencing pipeline. Across donors, most TCR sequences were observed very rarely, whereas some public TCRs were present in many individuals. In an earlier analysis of around 500 of the donors, most TCR beta V segments appeared in productive rearrangements about 90% or about 30% of the time, broadly matching IMGT annotations.

V loses 7 bases at its end and J loses 8 bases; junction bases beyond the gene matches: 5. The CDR3 runs 14 residues from the cysteine to the phenylalanine. The CDR3 DNA has 42 bases and is translated from base 1. The germline V gene provides CDR1 MDHEN and CDR2 SYDVKM. Receptor libraries were prepared by the immunoSEQ multiplex PCR assay. A mixture of 60 forward primers for TCR Vbeta segments and 13 reverse primers for TCR Jbeta segments was used in the multiplex PCR. Amplification of the CDR3 region of rearranged TCR beta genes was performed with a multiplex PCR assay on genomic DNA. On the Illumina HiSeq System, the amplified TCR beta libraries were sequenced as 87-base-pair reads. In the paper's pipeline: A later analysis tallied 70 million to 100 million unique TCR beta chains across the 700 or so repertoires, and 10 million to 11 million of those chains were shared by two or more donors. Raw reads were error-corrected and collapsed into unique sequences with a nearest-neighbor algorithm that merged closely related sequences to remove PCR and sequencing errors. To assign V, D and J gene segments, CDR3 sequences were aligned to IMGT reference sequences. For a sequence to be retained, at least a six-nucleotide match to both a V gene segment and a J gene segment was required. Rearrangements were called productive when the CDR3 lacked stop codons and stayed in frame with V and J; all others were non-productive. CDR3 was defined according to IMGT convention as the region running from the second conserved V-encoded cysteine to the conserved J-encoded phenylalanine. The earlier analysis of about 530 of the donors excluded any sequence lacking an unambiguous match to a single V gene segment. An earlier analysis of roughly 590 of the donors called V segments functional above 56.7% productive rearrangements and segregating when the between-donor standard deviation exceeded 5%. A statistical classification framework was built to diagnose cytomegalovirus status from the catalog of TCR beta chain sequences. A later analysis assigned V and J genes by comparing TCR nucleotide sequences with IMGT/GENE-DB human TR gene sequences. In a later analysis, CDR3 sequences and most-parsimonious VDJ recombination scenarios were assigned using the TCRdist pipeline. A later analysis defined each TCR beta chain by its CDR3 amino acid sequence plus V-gene family, and excluded reads lacking a unique V-gene family. To address suspected cross-contamination and a sequencing artifact, a later analysis removed 450 to 700 highly shared, low-generation-probability nucleotide sequences. For each public chain, a later analysis derived a clonal expansion index from normalized ranks of inferred template counts within each repertoire. In a later analysis, generation probabilities were computed using a VDJ recombination model fitted to out-of-frame rearrangements, and the results were checked against IGoR. In a later analysis, hypergeometric tests were used to score TCR-TCR, TCR-HLA and TCR-CMV co-occurrence, with a repertoire-size bias correction applied to TCR pairs. A later analysis estimated false discovery rates by permuting HLA or CMV assignments 20 times. In a later analysis, co-occurring TCRs were grouped using DBSCAN, with TCRdist sequence similarity added in when clustering inside HLA-allele-positive subsets. For co-occurrence clustering, repertoires with fewer than 30,000 or more than 120,000 public chains were excluded, along with a handful of repertoires with anomalous nucleotide sharing. Entries here come from immuneACCESS through TCRdb and include only in-frame sequences with V and J called. Some clones fail to appear in such tables; in the studies checked, an unresolved V gene covers under half of the shortfall, and the cause of the remainder is unknown. The DNA was the basis for D and trimming; V, J and clone size are from that table. This sample lists roughly 150,000 clones; around 84% were detected once. Roughly 2.3% of the sample is in the top ten clones.

The cohort was made up of hundreds of healthy bone marrow donors. At the time of sampling, all cohort members were nominally healthy, though unrecorded immune exposures were likely present. The donor tested CMV seronegative, placing the donor among the 350 or so seronegative members of the cohort. Every donor gave a peripheral blood sample, and the peripheral blood mononuclear cells from that sample were used for TCR beta sequencing. The Qiagen DNeasy Blood Extraction Kit was used to extract genomic DNA from the blood cell samples. Recombination joined TRBV28 with TRBJ2-2, and 12 bases in between align with TRBD1. This TCR was sampled from a woman aged 18-30 years in good health and CMV-seronegative. Sequencing was performed on PBMCs. The CDR3 protein: CASTSGQGAGELFF. The bases are TGTGCCAGCACCTCGGGACAGGGGGCTGGGGAGCTGTTTTTT.